The rows below give T cell receptor beta chains drawn from one sample of a study of T cells in Graves' hyperthyroidism and ophthalmopathy. From the multiplex PCR reads, TCRdb called clonotypes with MiXCR, one entry per CDR3 protein. The repertoire holds around 620,000 distinct CDR3 sequences, with about 17% as singletons. The specimen sequenced was blood. Receptors were obtained from a woman aged 25-40 years with Graves' hyperthyroidism. Each CDR3 is given with its conserved first and last residue. The order of the fields is D gene, J gene, V gene, clone size, CDR3 DNA, CDR3 protein. The D gene is left open where the match is weak. Part of the rows lack a size; the others show once, few, many or a class for expanded clones.

>-|TRBJ2-1|TRBV24-1|-
TGTGCCACCAGTGATCCATGCCAGGTAGTCTACAATGAGCAGTTCTTC
CATSDPCQVVYNEQFF
>-|TRBJ1-3|TRBV9|few
TGTGCCAGCAGCGTATCCGCGGGGGCGACGGCAGGAAACACCATATATTTT
CASSVSAGATAGNTIYF
>-|TRBJ2-7|TRBV11-2|few
TGTGCCAGCAGCTTAGTCGGGACACCCTACTACGAGCAGTACTTC
CASSLVGTPYYEQYF
>-|TRBJ1-5|TRBV30|many
TGTGCAAGCGGACAGAAAAATCAGCCCCAGCATTTT
CASGQKNQPQHF
>-|TRBJ2-1|TRBV20-1|many
TGCAGTGCCCGCCCTGGGAGCTCCTACAATGAGCAGTTCTTC
CSARPGSSYNEQFF
>-|TRBJ1-5|TRBV7-2|many
TGTGCCAGCAGCTCCTCAGGTAGCAATCAGCCCCAGCATTTT
CASSSSGSNQPQHF
>-|TRBJ2-2|TRBV28|many
TGTGCCAGCGGGGGGGGCCACACCGGGGAGCTGTTTTTT
CASGGGHTGELFF
>TRBD1|TRBJ2-1|TRBV7-9|many
TGTGCCAGCAGCTTAGACAGGGGGGATGAGCAGTTCTTC
CASSLDRGDEQFF
>TRBD2|TRBJ2-3|TRBV30|-
TGTGCCTGGAACCGACTAGCGGGAGCAGATACGCAGTATTTT
CAWNRLAGADTQYF
>-|TRBJ2-2|TRBV11-2|many
TGTGCCAGCAGCGGGGACAACACGAACACCGGGGAGCTGTTTTTT
CASSGDNTNTGELFF
>-|TRBJ2-4|TRBV4-1|-
TGCGCCAGCAGCCAAGATTGGAACATTCAGTACTTC
CASSQDWNIQYF
>-|TRBJ1-1|TRBV19|-
TGTGCCAGTAGTGGGGCAGCTTTCTTT
CASSGAAFF
>TRBD1|TRBJ2-2|TRBV5-1|few
TGCGCCAGCAGCTTGGGGACAGGGTCGAACACCGGGGAGCTGTTTTTT
CASSLGTGSNTGELFF
>-|TRBJ2-1|TRBV14|many
TGTGCCAGCAGCCAGGGAGGTGTTGCCTTTACCAATGAGCAGTTCTTC
CASSQGGVAFTNEQFF
>-|TRBJ1-5|TRBV12-3/TRBV12-4|-
TGTGCCAGCAGCGTAGGAGACATCAATCAGCCCCAGCATTTT
CASSVGDINQPQHF
>TRBD1|TRBJ1-2|TRBV10-3|-
TGTGCCATCAGAGGGACAGGGGTGGACCACACCTTC
CAIRGTGVDHTF
>TRBD1|TRBJ1-1|TRBV7-9|many
TGTGCCAGCAACAGGGGGAGTAACACTGAAGCTTTCTTT
CASNRGSNTEAFF
>TRBD1|TRBJ2-1|TRBV12-3/TRBV12-4|-
TGTGCCAGCATCCCGGGACAGGGATTAGGGAATGAGCAGTTCTTC
CASIPGQGLGNEQFF
>-|TRBJ1-1|TRBV28|few
TGTGCCAGCAGTTGGACTGTGGGGGGCACTGAAGCTTTCTTT
CASSWTVGGTEAFF
>-|TRBJ2-7|TRBV9|-
TGTGCCAGCAGCGCCCTCGGGAATATAGGCGACGAGCAGTACTTC
CASSALGNIGDEQYF
>-|TRBJ2-1|TRBV27|many
TGTGCCAGCAGTCTCTCCCGGATCCTCTCCTACAATGAGCAGTTCTTC
CASSLSRILSYNEQFF
>TRBD1|TRBJ2-1|TRBV11-2|-
TGTGCCAGCAGACAACAGGGGGATGAGCAGTTCTTC
CASRQQGDEQFF
>-|TRBJ1-1|TRBV7-2|few
TGTGCCAGCAGCCCAACACCCGTCGAGCGGATGAACACTGAAGCTTTCTTT
CASSPTPVERMNTEAFF
>TRBD2|TRBJ2-7|TRBV28|many
TGTGCCAGCAGTCCTGACCGGACTAGTAGGTACGAGCAGTACTTC
CASSPDRTSRYEQYF
>TRBD2|TRBJ2-7|TRBV27|many
TGTGCCAGCAGTCCCCACGAGGGACTAGTGTCAGAAGAGCAGTACTTC
CASSPHEGLVSEEQYF
>TRBD1|TRBJ1-6|TRBV20-1|once
TGCAGTGCTAGGTTATTCGCGACAGGGGACACCTATAATTCACCCCTCCACTTT
CSARLFATGDTYNSPLHF
>TRBD1|TRBJ1-1|TRBV2|-
TGTGCCAGCATCGTAGGACAGGCGAACACTGAAGCTTTCTTT
CASIVGQANTEAFF
>-|TRBJ2-3|TRBV7-9|many
TGTGCCAGCGCACCCTTCGCTGCGGCAGATACGCAGTATTTT
CASAPFAAADTQYF
>TRBD1|TRBJ1-1|TRBV9|few
TGTGCCAGCAGCGAAGGGGGCGAAATCGGCCATGGGGCTTTCTTT
CASSEGGEIGHGAFF
>TRBD1|TRBJ1-2|TRBV5-6|few
TGTGCCAGCAGCTTAGGGGGCAGGCAGGGCTACACCTTC
CASSLGGRQGYTF
>TRBD2|TRBJ2-7|TRBV29-1|-
TGCAGCGTTGAAGATTGGACTAGCGGGAGTGACGAGCAGTACTTC
CSVEDWTSGSDEQYF
>TRBD2|TRBJ2-5|TRBV7-7|-
TGTGCTAGCAGCCGATCTACTAGCGGGGGGGAAAAAGAGACCCAGTACTTC
CASSRSTSGGEKETQYF
>-|TRBJ1-1|TRBV6-1|many
TGTGCCAGCAGTTCCGCGGTAGAAGCTTTCTTT
CASSSAVEAFF
>-|TRBJ1-5|TRBV28|many
TGTGCCAGCAGTTTAGGGGCGGGGAGCAATCAGCCCCAGCATTTT
CASSLGAGSNQPQHF
>TRBD1|TRBJ1-2|TRBV2|many
TGTGCCAGCGCCAGGGGGGAGAACTATGGCTACACCTTC
CASARGENYGYTF
>TRBD1|TRBJ1-1|TRBV7-3|-
TGTGCCAGCAGCTTAAGGACAGGGCGGAGCACTGAAGCTTTCTTT
CASSLRTGRSTEAFF
>-|TRBJ2-7|TRBV27|many
TGTGCCAGCTCCATTCGACTAGACTCCTACGAGCAGTACTTC
CASSIRLDSYEQYF
>-|TRBJ2-7|TRBV5-1|many
TGCGCCAGCAGGCGGGCCGCCGAGTACGAGCAGTACTTC
CASRRAAEYEQYF
>-|TRBJ2-3|TRBV3-1|-
TGTGCCAGCAGCCAAGGTGGCTCTTGGATCTCTAGCACAGATACGCAGTATTTT
CASSQGGSWISSTDTQYF
>TRBD1|TRBJ1-5|TRBV7-2|-
TGTGCCAGCAGCTTAGCGGGACAGGGAGTGAGGCAGCCCCAGCATTTT
CASSLAGQGVRQPQHF
>-|TRBJ2-1|TRBV20-1|-
TGCAGTGCTAGAGATTCAGGGTTATCCTACAATGAGCAGTTCTTC
CSARDSGLSYNEQFF
>-|TRBJ2-2|TRBV7-9|-
TGTGCCAGCAGCTTAGCGGCTTTGACCGGGGAGCTGTTTTTT
CASSLAALTGELFF
>TRBD2|TRBJ2-6|TRBV2|many
TGTGCCAGCAGTCGCTGGAGGACTAGCGGTTCCTCTGGGGCCAACGTCCTGACTTTC
CASSRWRTSGSSGANVLTF
>TRBD1|TRBJ1-3|TRBV28|-
TGTGCCAGCAGTTTACAGGGGGCGATTGGAAACACCATATATTTT
CASSLQGAIGNTIYF
>TRBD2|TRBJ2-1|TRBV27|few
TGTGCCAGCAGTTCCGGGGGGAAGGGGACGGGCGTATCCTACAATGAGCAGTTCTTC
CASSSGGKGTGVSYNEQFF
>TRBD1|TRBJ2-2|TRBV12-3/TRBV12-4|-
TGTGCCAGCAGTTCGACAGGGAACACCGGGGAGCTGTCTTTT
CASSSTGNTGELSF